This record concerns one T cell receptor (beta chain) sequence. The antigen is unknown. A library made for alpha chains picked up this beta chain off target, so its size means little. This CDR3 has 13 amino acids. Germline V gene data show CDR1 as SGHTA and CDR2 as FQGTGA. Deletions cut 5 bases from V and 5 bases from J, with 13 bases between. Using its own MiXCR run on the 5' RACE reads, TCRdb lists one record per CDR3 protein. The sample lists some 2,200 distinct CDR3 sequences, less than 45% occurring once. These data belong to a study of spatial heterogeneity in lung cancer. For the study at large: Correlation of TCR transcript counts in tumor regions with a T cell module score from matched bulk RNA-seq was strong.

General study results and limits: Mutation tallies in tumors tracked expanded intratumoral alpha and beta TCR counts.

Time point specified: sample taken at primary tumor resection. Patients with untreated early-stage non-small cell lung cancer, numbering 72, were the donors. The rearrangement uses TRBV7-3 and TRBJ2-7; D gene uncertain. The sample was lung tumor tissue, taken at surgery. The TCR originated in a male donor with early-stage non-small cell lung cancer. The CDR3 DNA sequence: TGTGCCAGCAGCCAGACGTCCTGGGACGAGCAGTACTTC. This encodes CASSQTSWDEQYF.